This T cell receptor (beta chain) came from a study of identical twins. General study findings and limits: For out-of-frame alpha sequences shared by twins, low generation probability was in excess. Instead of following the same donors, the conclusions were based on cross-sectional statistical analysis. Excess sharing by twins proved weaker in beta out-of-frame sequences.

CDR3 length equals 16 residues. Trimming took 5 bases from V and 0 from J, leaving 16 bases between them. Germline V gene sequence: CDR1 SSHAT, CDR2 FNYEAQ (reference sequence). TCRdb redid the calling of the 5' RACE reads with MiXCR, one entry per CDR3 protein. The table has hundreds of thousands of distinct CDR3 sequences, around 21% seen once. A word on this clonotype: Its antigen is undetermined.

The same specimen was also included in a second study, on T cells expressing NK-cell markers. As reported in that work: Seven donors tested HCMV-seropositive and one tested seronegative among the eight sequenced.

V gene TRBV7-7 combines with J gene TRBJ2-5; D may be TRBD1 (6 bases). The sample comprised PBMCs. The source is a woman between 18 and 30 years old in good health. CDR3 sequence: CASSREIRGYQETQYF. The CDR3 bases are TGTGCCAGCAGCCGAGAGATCAGGGGATACCAAGAGACCCAGTACTTC.